This T cell receptor beta chain emerged from a study of T cells in Graves' hyperthyroidism and ophthalmopathy. Regarding the study as a whole: Researchers found most expanded thyroid clonotypes above 0.001 in blood as well.

With 7 bases removed from V and 0 bases from J, the gap between germline ends came to 9 bases. This CDR3 is built from 13 residues. CDR1 and CDR2 from the germline V gene are MNHEY and SMNVEV (reference sequence). From RNA transcripts, TCR beta CDR3 regions were amplified. An initial round of RT-PCR targeting the TCR CDR3 relied on the HTBI primer set. TCRdb re-called the multiplex PCR reads with MiXCR, one entry per CDR3 protein. The profile shows roughly 500,000 distinct CDR3 sequences, approximately 48% of them singletons. It was uncontrolled infection, other autoimmune disease, pregnancy or lactation that excluded patients. In this sample, this clonotype turned up many times. Antigen specificity is unknown.

This TCR came from an adult woman with Graves' disease, either hyperthyroidism or ophthalmopathy (not recorded which). V is TRBV27 and J is TRBJ1-1; D call uncertain. Sequences were obtained from peripheral blood or thyroid tissue (not recorded which). The CDR3 loop is CASIGRLNTEAFF. CDR3 coding DNA: TGTGCCAGCATCGGACGGTTGAACACTGAAGCTTTCTTT.